Each of the 19 T cell receptor beta chains below was sequenced from the same sample in a study of blood T cell repertoires in COVID-19. Here immunoSEQ multiplex PCR was the method, and the copy in TCRdb shows in-frame clones only, minus some. This table has 100,000 to 110,000 clones, roughly 84% appearing once. The sequenced material came from peripheral blood. The receptors stem from a human donor in a cohort sampled during active COVID-19.

This chain uses TRBV5-5 with TRBJ2-5; a weak D match, TRBD2 (6 bases). Germline CDR1 is SGHKS and CDR2 is YYEKEE (reference sequence). V shed 2 bases and J shed 5 bases, with 13 bases lying between them. This CDR3 contains 14 residues. The CDR3 DNA sequence: TGTGCCAGCAGCTTCTCCCGTCGGGGGGAGACCCAGTACTTC. The encoded protein is CASSFSRRGETQYF.

This clone showed up just once. CDR3 nucleotide sequence: TGTGCCAGCAGTGGCACAGGGGGTACCTATAATTCACCCCTCCACTTT. Protein sequence: CASSGTGGTYNSPLHF. V is TRBV25-1 and J is TRBJ1-6; 8 positions agree with TRBD1. This CDR3 contains 16 residues. The germline V gene has CDR1 MGHDK and CDR2 SYGVNS. Trimming removed 4 bases from V and 2 bases from J; junction bases left unmatched: 4.

This clone was observed a single time. This chain connects TRBV6-5 to TRBJ2-3; 9 nucleotides line up with TRBD2. The CDR3 sequence is 15 residues long. The germline V gene has CDR1 MNHEY and CDR2 SVGAGI. Losses at the gene ends were 5 bases for V and 5 bases for J; bases not matched to a gene: 8. CDR3 nucleotides: TGTGCCAGCAGTACCGGACTAGCGACACTAGATACGCAGTATTTT. Its translation: CASSTGLATLDTQYF.

The chain uses TRBV2 and TRBJ1-1, with D possibly being TRBD1 (6 bases). The V gene lost 2 bases and the J gene lost 4 bases, with 11 bases spanning the gap. Germline assignment: CDR1 SNHLY and CDR2 FYNNEI. This CDR3 comprises 14 residues. In DNA, the CDR3 is TGTGCCAGCAGTGAACAGGGGAGTAGCACTGAAGCTTTCTTT. It codes for CASSEQGSSTEAFF. Filled out from reference TRBV2 and TRBJ1-1, the complete variable domain reads EPEVTQTPSHQVTQMGQEVILRCVPISNHLYFYWYRQILGQKVEFLVSFYNNEISEKSEIFDDQFSVERPDGSNFTLKIRSTKLEDSAMYFCASSEQGSSTEAFFGQGTRLTVV.

This clone was seen just once. The V and J genes are TRBV5-1 and TRBJ2-7; 7 bases align to TRBD1. CDR1 SGHRS and CDR2 YFSETQ come from the germline V gene. This CDR3 spans 14 amino acids. V trimming: 4 bases; J trimming: 0 bases; junction bases outside the gene matches: 4. CDR3 region: CASSGTAGSYEQYF. CDR3 DNA: TGCGCCAGCAGCGGGACAGCTGGCTCCTACGAGCAGTACTTC.

V gene TRBV19 combines with J gene TRBJ2-2, with 8 nucleotides matching TRBD1. Germline assignment: CDR1 LNHDA and CDR2 SQIVND (reference sequence). V shed 7 bases, J shed 4 bases, and the junction held 14 bases outside the gene matches. CDR3 length: 17 residues. CDR3 protein: CASMVPRGLGGTGELFF. The CDR3 DNA follows: TGTGCCAGTATGGTTCCCAGGGGGCTCGGTGGCACCGGGGAGCTGTTTTTT.

CDR3 coding DNA: TGTGCCAGCAGCTTGTGGGACAGGGGTACTAGGGCTTTCTTT. As protein: CASSLWDRGTRAFF. The chain combines TRBV7-2 with TRBJ1-1; 10 bases are a match to TRBD1. V dropped 3 bases and J dropped 11; count of bases not matched to a gene: 9. The CDR3 contains 14 residues. The germline V gene has CDR1 SGHTA and CDR2 FQGNSA.

This clone was seen once. J is TRBJ2-1 and V is TRBV9; 7 bases line up with TRBD2. Germline CDR1 and CDR2: SGDLS and YYNGEE. The CDR3 has 14 amino acids. V lost 3 bases to trimming and J lost 7 bases; unmatched junction nucleotides: 7. CDR3 sequence (DNA): TGTGCCAGCAGCGCCGGGGGGTTCGGGAATGAGCAGTTCTTC. Residues: CASSAGGFGNEQFF. The full variable domain, with the rest looked up from reference TRBV9 and TRBJ2-1, is DSGVTQTPKHLITATGQRVTLRCSPRSGDLSVYWYQQSLDQGLQFLIQYYNGEERAKGNILERFSAQQFPDLHSELNLSSLELGDSALYFCASSAGGFGNEQFFGPGTRLTVL.

The chain joins TRBV15 to TRBJ2-7, with 12 positions matching TRBD2. The CDR3 has 22 amino acids. Germline-derived CDR1 and CDR2 are LNHNV and YYDKDF (reference sequence). J lost 4 bases, V lost 0 bases, and 22 bases had no gene match. The CDR3 here is CATSRDATTTSGRGVTRYEQYF. The DNA of the CDR3 is TGTGCCACCAGCAGAGATGCTACGACGACTAGCGGGAGAGGGGTGACTCGGTACGAGCAGTACTTC.

The chain links TRBV2 to TRBJ2-2; TRBD1 matches at 7 bases. The junction had 17 bases not matched to a gene; V was cut back by 4 bases and J by 0 bases. The germline V gene encodes CDR1 SNHLY and CDR2 FYNNEI. This CDR3 is 20 amino acids long. DNA of the CDR3: TGTGCCAGCAGTGGTCGGGACAGTAAAAGTCCTTCTTCGAACACCGGGGAGCTGTTTTTT. This translates into CASSGRDSKSPSSNTGELFF.

The J gene is TRBJ2-1, the V gene TRBV9; D not resolved. Germline loops: CDR1 SGDLS, CDR2 YYNGEE. Deletions cut 0 bases from V and 6 bases from J, with 10 bases between. This CDR3 spans 14 amino acids. The CDR3 sequence: CASSVGVSSNEQFF. CDR3 nucleotides: TGTGCCAGCAGCGTAGGGGTTAGCAGCAATGAGCAGTTCTTC.

The chain is built from TRBV5-1 and TRBJ1-1; D gene ambiguous. The CDR3 contains 13 residues. Germline V gives CDR1 SGHRS, CDR2 YFSETQ. V lost 2 bases and J 3 bases, leaving 8 bases between the germline ends. CDR3 protein: CASSFGMHTEAFF. DNA for the CDR3: TGCGCCAGCAGCTTCGGGATGCACACTGAAGCTTTCTTT. The variable domain in full, completed from reference TRBV5-1 and TRBJ1-1, reads KAGVTQTPRYLIKTRGQQVTLSCSPISGHRSVSWYQQTPGQGLQFLFEYFSETQRNKGNFPGRFSGRQFSNSRSEMNVSTLELGDSALYLCASSFGMHTEAFFGQGTRLTVV.

The chain uses TRBV19 and TRBJ2-2; possibly TRBD2 for D (6 bases). The CDR3 covers 19 residues. Germline CDR1 LNHDA, CDR2 SQIVND (reference sequence). The ends were cut back, 9 bases at V and 0 bases at J, with 26 bases in the middle. CDR3 bases: TGTGCCAGCAAAGATCAAAGGGAGTTAGCGGTTACGAACACCGGGGAGCTGTTTTTT. It is translated as CASKDQRELAVTNTGELFF.

This clone was detected a few times. The V call is TRBV6-4, the J call TRBJ1-5; D is unclear. V was trimmed by 3 bases and J by 5 bases, leaving 8 bases between them. Germline CDR1 reads MRHNA; CDR2 reads SNTAGT. This CDR3 comprises 13 residues. CDR3 loop: CASSEEVDQPQHF. CDR3 nucleotide sequence: TGTGCCAGCAGTGAGGAGGTGGATCAGCCCCAGCATTTT.

V gene TRBV2 combines with J gene TRBJ1-4; D ambiguous. The germline V and J ends were trimmed by 3 bases and 7 bases, with 9 bases remaining between them. This CDR3 region has 13 residues. Germline-derived CDR1 and CDR2 are SNHLY and FYNNEI. CDR3 DNA sequence: TGTGCCAGCAGTGAGGACTTGGGTGAAAAACTGTTTTTT. Translating it yields CASSEDLGEKLFF.

The chain employs TRBV28 and TRBJ1-2, with a tentative D call TRBD1 (5 bases). The ends were cut back, 4 bases at V and 0 bases at J, with 12 bases in the middle. The CDR3 spans 15 residues. Germline V gene data show CDR1 as MDHEN and CDR2 as SYDVKM. The CDR3 is CASSWQAGANYGYTF. The DNA of the CDR3 is TGTGCCAGCAGTTGGCAGGCGGGGGCTAACTATGGCTACACCTTC.

J is TRBJ2-2 and V is TRBV15, with D possibly being TRBD1 (5 bases). CDR3 length: 14 residues. V lost 8 bases, J lost 2 bases, and 12 bases lay in between. From germline, CDR1 is LNHNV and CDR2 YYDKDF (reference sequence). The CDR3: CATGKGLNTGELFF. The DNA of the CDR3 is TGTGCCACCGGCAAGGGGTTAAACACCGGGGAGCTGTTTTTT.

The rearrangement joins TRBV6-6 to TRBJ2-1; maybe TRBD2 (5 bases). This CDR3 has 13 residues. Trimming left V 9 bases short and J 7 bases short, with 16 bases between. Germline assignment: CDR1 MNHNY and CDR2 SVGAGI (reference sequence). CDR3 DNA: TGTGCCAGTTACCGGGAATCAATTAATGAGCAGTTCTTC. This translates into CASYRESINEQFF.

The V gene is TRBV6-1, the J gene TRBJ2-7; D is undetermined. Trimming removed 0 bases from V and 3 bases from J, with 9 bases in between. The length of the CDR3 is 14 residues. CDR1 is MNHNS and CDR2 is SASEGT in the germline V gene. The CDR3 DNA sequence: TGTGCCAGCAGTGAAGCGCTAGTTGGCTACGAGCAGTACTTC. Translated: CASSEALVGYEQYF.